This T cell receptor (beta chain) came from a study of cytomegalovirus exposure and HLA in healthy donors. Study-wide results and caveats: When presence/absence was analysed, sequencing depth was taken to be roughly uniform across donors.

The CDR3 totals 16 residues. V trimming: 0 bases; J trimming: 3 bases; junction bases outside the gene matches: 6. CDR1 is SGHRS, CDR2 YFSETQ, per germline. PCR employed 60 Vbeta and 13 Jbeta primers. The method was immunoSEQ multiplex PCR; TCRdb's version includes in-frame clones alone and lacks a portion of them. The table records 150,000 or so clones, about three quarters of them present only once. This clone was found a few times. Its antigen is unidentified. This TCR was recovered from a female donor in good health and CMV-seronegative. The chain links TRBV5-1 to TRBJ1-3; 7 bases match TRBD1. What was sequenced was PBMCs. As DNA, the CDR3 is TGCGCCAGCAGCTTGGTGGGACAGAAATATGGAAACACCATATATTTT. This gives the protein CASSLVGQKYGNTIYF.